This T cell receptor beta chain was sequenced during a study of control samples from healthy donors and cancer patients. The repertoire was sequenced with immunoSEQ multiplex PCR; TCRdb's copy has only in-frame clones and lacks some. The repertoire holds about 100,000 clones, with 75% to 90% as singletons. V dropped 4 bases and J dropped 7 bases, with 22 bases sitting between them. Germline loops: CDR1 LNHNV, CDR2 YYDKDF (reference sequence). The CDR3 is 16 amino acids. This receptor was identified in a man younger than 40 in good health. The sequenced sample consisted of blood. The rearrangement links TRBV15 to TRBJ1-2, with D possibly matching TRBD1 (5 bases). DNA of the CDR3: TGTGCCACCAGCAATCTGGGGCCCTCTGGCCGTTTTGGCTACACCTTC. Protein sequence: CATSNLGPSGRFGYTF.